Shown below are 32 T cell receptor beta chains from a single sample sequenced in a study of Ad26.COV2.S vaccination and SARS-CoV-2 variants. Documented treatment: 19 received Ad26.COV2.S at low or high dose, single or two shots; 5 received placebo; per-sample allocation not given. Day 63 following the first vaccine or placebo injection was when the samples were taken. Using immunoSEQ multiplex PCR, the repertoire was profiled, and TCRdb retains in-frame clones only, with some absent. The table has over 400,000 clones, roughly 89% seen once. Sequenced here: peripheral blood, sampled in a trial of Ad26.COV2.S vaccine versus placebo. Receptors were obtained from a person aged 18-65 years who received the Ad26.COV2.S COVID-19 vaccine or a placebo.

The chain carries TRBV4-2 and TRBJ1-4; 8 bases align to TRBD1. Trimming removed 3 bases from V and 6 bases from J; junction bases left unmatched: 9. This CDR3 is built from 16 residues. The germline gives CDR1 LGHNA, CDR2 YNFKEQ. CDR3 sequence reads: CASSQPEEDRDEKLFF. The CDR3 bases are TGTGCCAGCAGCCAGCCAGAAGAGGACAGGGATGAAAAACTGTTTTTT.

CDR3 amino acids: CASSWTRDIQYF. DNA for the CDR3: TGTGCCAGCTCATGGACGAGGGACATTCAGTACTTC. The gene calls are TRBV18 and TRBJ2-4; D may be TRBD2 (5 bases). The CDR3 covers 12 residues. CDR1 and CDR2 (germline): KGHSH, LQKENI. Deletions cut 5 bases from V and 8 bases from J, with 10 bases between.

CDR3 bases: TGTGCCAGCAGCCAAGGGCCCCCCAATGAGCAGTTCTTC. Protein: CASSQGPPNEQFF. The chain combines TRBV3-1 (or the pseudogene TRBV3-2) with TRBJ2-1; D ambiguous. From germline, CDR1 is LGHDT and CDR2 YNNKEL (reference sequence). Deletions cut 1 base from V and 6 bases from J, with 7 bases between. The CDR3 extends over 13 amino acids.

The sample holds one count of this clone. The chain links TRBV5-6 to TRBJ1-2; tentative D call: TRBD1 (5 bases). Germline V gene sequence: CDR1 SGHDT, CDR2 YYEEEE. The V end was cut by 4 bases, the J end by 12 bases, with 16 bases between. The CDR3 extends over 12 amino acids. CDR3 DNA sequence: TGTGCCAGCAGCCGTCGTCAGGGAGCAAACACCTTC. This encodes CASSRRQGANTF. Using reference TRBV5-6 and TRBJ1-2 for the parts outside the CDR3, the full variable domain is DAGVTQSPTHLIKTRGQQVTLRCSPKSGHDTVSWYQQALGQGPQFIFQYYEEEERQRGNFPDRFSGHQFPNYSSELNVNALLLGDSALYLCASSRRQGANTFGSGTRLTVV.

This clone has just a few counts. The rearrangement uses TRBV7-8 and TRBJ2-7; D might be TRBD1 or TRBD2, each matching 5 bases. The germline CDR1 and CDR2 sequences are SGHVS and FQNEAQ. V was shortened by 2 bases and J by 2 bases, with 13 bases between the two germline ends. The CDR3 sequence is 15 residues long. CDR3 coding DNA: TGTGCCAGCAGCTTACCCGGGGACCGGGCCTACGAGCAGTACGTC. Encoded protein: CASSLPGDRAYEQYV.

The chain is built from TRBV4-3 and TRBJ1-2, with a weak D call TRBD1 (6 bases). V lost 4 bases to trimming and J lost 4 bases, with 16 bases between them. CDR1 and CDR2 (germline): LGHNA, YSLEER. The CDR3 is made up of 15 amino acids. DNA for the CDR3: TGCGCCAGCAGCCTTTACAGGGTAGCGGGCTATGGCTACACCTTC. This gives the protein CASSLYRVAGYGYTF.

The V and J genes are TRBV5-1 and TRBJ2-2; 8 nucleotides agree with TRBD1. Unmatched junction bases numbered 4, after V lost 5 bases and J lost 4 bases. The germline V gene encodes CDR1 SGHRS and CDR2 YFSETQ. CDR3 size: 14 residues. The DNA of the CDR3 is TGCGCCAGCAGTCAGGGACAGGCCACCGGGGAGCTGTTTTTT. It yields the protein CASSQGQATGELFF.

The chain uses TRBV4-3 and TRBJ1-1; D is undetermined. V lost 0 bases to trimming and J lost 0 bases, with 8 bases between them. Per germline, CDR1 LGHNA and CDR2 YSLEER. This CDR3 contains 15 residues. The CDR3, as DNA: TGCGCCAGCAGCCAAGATCACGGTCTGAACACTGAAGCTTTCTTT. The encoded protein is CASSQDHGLNTEAFF.

The chain recombines TRBV15 with TRBJ1-2; tentative D call: TRBD1 (5 bases). CDR1 and CDR2 from the germline V gene are LNHNV and YYDKDF (reference sequence). V lost 5 bases to trimming and J lost 2 bases, with 15 bases between them. The length of the CDR3 is 15 residues. Here the CDR3 reads CATSLVKTANYGYTF. The CDR3 DNA reads TGTGCCACCAGCCTTGTGAAGACAGCAAACTATGGCTACACCTTC. Drawing the rest from reference TRBV15 and TRBJ1-2, the complete variable domain is DAMVIQNPRYQVTQFGKPVTLSCSQTLNHNVMYWYQQKSSQAPKLLFHYYDKDFNNEADTPDNFQSRRPNTSFCFLDIRSPGLGDTAMYLCATSLVKTANYGYTFGSGTRLTVV.

In regard to this clone: The sample contains more than one DNA sequence encoding this CDR3. V and J are TRBV3-1 (or the pseudogene TRBV3-2) and TRBJ1-1; D unresolved. This CDR3 is 12 amino acids long. Germline V gene lookup returns CDR1 LGHDT and CDR2 YNNKEL (reference sequence). V was shortened by 3 bases and J by 0 bases, with 2 bases between the two germline ends. CDR3 DNA sequence: TGTGCCAGCAGCCAGGTGAACACTGAAGCTTTCTTT. Residues: CASSQVNTEAFF.

V gene TRBV10-3 combines with J gene TRBJ2-1; 10 nucleotides align to TRBD1. V lost 2 bases and J lost 3; bases outside the gene matches: 7. The CDR3 is made up of 17 amino acids. CDR1 and CDR2 from the germline V gene are ENHRY and SYGVKD. The CDR3, as DNA: TGTGCCATCAGTGAGGTTGTAGGGGACAGGGGCTACAATGAGCAGTTCTTC. Its protein product is CAISEVVGDRGYNEQFF.

This clone was observed a few times. The rearrangement uses TRBV5-1 and TRBJ1-6; D not resolved. V dropped 2 bases and J dropped 4 bases, with 13 bases sitting between them. The CDR3 is 16 amino acids. Germline-derived CDR1 and CDR2 are SGHRS and YFSETQ. The CDR3 spells CASSLTQSDYNSPLHF. The CDR3 DNA is TGCGCCAGCAGCTTAACCCAAAGCGATTATAATTCACCCCTCCACTTT.

The chain joins TRBV5-1 to TRBJ1-2, with unresolved D. The CDR3 contains 14 residues. V dropped 2 bases and J dropped 3 bases, with 11 bases sitting between them. CDR1 and CDR2 from the germline V gene are SGHRS and YFSETQ. The CDR3, as DNA: TGCGCCAGCAGCTTTTCCCGGAGGGACTATGGCTACACCTTC. Translating it yields CASSFSRRDYGYTF.

The chain couples TRBV5-6 to TRBJ1-2; no clear D gene. CDR3 length equals 16 residues. Germline-derived CDR1 and CDR2 are SGHDT and YYEEEE. V lost 0 bases and J lost 4, with 16 bases in between. In nucleotides, the CDR3 is TGTGCCAGCAGCTTGGGCTTCGGTGGGTGGGCCTATGGCTACACCTTC. Amino acid sequence: CASSLGFGGWAYGYTF.

The rearrangement uses TRBV6-6 and TRBJ2-2, with a weak D call TRBD1 (5 bases). Trimming removed 6 bases at V and 6 bases at J, with 8 bases between. The germline gives CDR1 MNHNY, CDR2 SVGAGI (reference sequence). The CDR3 has 12 residues. CDR3 bases: TGTGCCAGCAGACAGACAGCCGGGGAGCTGTTTTTT. It is translated as CASRQTAGELFF.

This sequence joins TRBV27 and TRBJ1-6; possibly TRBD1 for D (5 bases). This CDR3 comprises 12 residues. Trimming stripped 2 bases from V and 11 bases from J, with 7 bases between. Germline assignment: CDR1 MNHEY and CDR2 SMNVEV (reference sequence). This CDR3 is CASSLRGTPLHF. The CDR3 bases are TGTGCCAGCAGTTTAAGGGGCACACCCCTCCACTTT.

The rearrangement joins TRBV7-9 to TRBJ2-5, with 15 positions matching TRBD2. Looked up from germline, CDR1 is SEHNR and CDR2 is FQNEAQ (reference sequence). J gave up 1 base and V 5 bases, and 11 bases lay outside the gene matches. This CDR3 region has 19 residues. CDR3 sequence: CASSRLGTSGGTRQETQYF. The DNA of the CDR3 is TGTGCCAGCAGCAGACTAGGGACTAGCGGGGGGACCCGCCAAGAGACCCAGTACTTC.

V usage is TRBV9 and J usage is TRBJ2-4; 12 positions match TRBD2. Germline V gene data show CDR1 as SGDLS and CDR2 as YYNGEE. The CDR3 runs to 19 residues. Trimming cost V 3 bases and J 4 bases; bases outside gene matches: 14. In DNA, the CDR3 is TGTGCCAGCAGCGAGGAGGGATCTAGCGGGAGGGCCAAGAAAAACATTCAGTACTTC. Translation gives CASSEEGSSGRAKKNIQYF.

The chain uses TRBV4-2 and TRBJ2-7; D unclear. CDR1 LGHNA and CDR2 YNFKEQ come from the germline V gene. V was cut by 0 bases and J by 5 bases, with 5 bases left in between. The CDR3 is 12 amino acids. The CDR3 loop reads CASSQDTNEQYF. As DNA, the CDR3 is TGTGCCAGCAGCCAAGATACAAACGAGCAGTACTTC.

The genes are TRBV30 and TRBJ2-7; possibly TRBD2 for D (6 bases). Germline CDR1 reads GTSNPN; CDR2 reads SVGIG (reference sequence). This CDR3 has 15 amino acids. V dropped 2 bases and J dropped 0 bases, with 14 bases sitting between them. As DNA, the CDR3 is TGTGCCTGGAGTCGCCGCTGGGACTTCTCCTACGAGCAGTACTTC. This sequence encodes CAWSRRWDFSYEQYF.

The CDR3 DNA sequence: TGCAGCGTGAGAGAGGGGGGAAGGAACACTGAAGCTTTCTTT. It codes for CSVREGGRNTEAFF. This chain links TRBV29-1 with TRBJ1-1; tentatively, D is TRBD1 (6 bases). From germline, CDR1 is SQVTM and CDR2 ANQGSEA. Trimming pared 6 bases from V and 1 base from J, leaving 15 bases between. The CDR3 covers 14 residues.

The genes are TRBV19 and TRBJ2-2, with 11 bases lining up with TRBD1. With 6 bases clipped from V and 4 bases from J, the junction kept 7 bases outside the gene matches. Germline lookup yields CDR1 LNHDA and CDR2 SQIVND (reference sequence). The CDR3 length is 16 residues. CDR3 sequence: CASRRVGTGGTGELFF. For the CDR3, the DNA is TGTGCCAGTAGGAGAGTCGGGACAGGGGGCACCGGGGAGCTGTTTTTT. Full variable domain (remainder filled in from reference TRBV19 and TRBJ2-2): DGGITQSPKYLFRKEGQNVTLSCEQNLNHDAMYWYRQDPGQGLRLIYYSQIVNDFQKGDIAEGYSVSREKKESFPLTVTSAQKNPTAFYLCASRRVGTGGTGELFFGEGSRLTVL.

The chain combines TRBV4-2 with TRBJ1-2, with D maybe TRBD1 (5 bases). Trimming stripped 4 bases from V and 0 bases from J, with 12 bases between. The CDR3 is 15 residues long. Germline V CDR1 and CDR2: LGHNA, YNFKEQ. As DNA, the CDR3 is TGTGCCAGCAGCCGGAGTGACAGTACTAACTATGGCTACACCTTC. As protein: CASSRSDSTNYGYTF.

The chain joins TRBV4-2 to TRBJ2-1; D is ambiguous. With 4 bases removed from V and 6 bases from J, the gap between germline ends came to 19 bases. CDR3 length: 16 amino acids. Germline CDR1 LGHNA, CDR2 YNFKEQ. The CDR3 is CASSPPTALISNEQFF. CDR3 bases: TGTGCCAGCAGCCCCCCCACCGCCCTGATCAGCAATGAGCAGTTCTTC.

The sample holds a few counts of this clone. The chain carries TRBV11-2 and TRBJ1-5; D is unresolved. Germline CDR1 reads SGHAT; CDR2 reads FQNNGV. V dropped 4 bases and J dropped 7 bases, with 11 bases sitting between them. The CDR3 contains 13 residues. The CDR3 sequence: CASSSQSQQPQHF. The CDR3 DNA sequence: TGTGCCAGCAGCTCCCAATCACAGCAGCCCCAGCATTTT.

The V call is TRBV5-6, the J call TRBJ2-7; TRBD2 matches 8 bases. The CDR3 is 15 amino acids. The V and J ends lost 4 bases and 6 bases, in that order; junction bases with no gene match: 12. CDR1 SGHDT and CDR2 YYEEEE come from the germline V gene. Here the CDR3 reads CASSRRVAGPGEQYF. In DNA, the CDR3 is TGTGCCAGCAGCCGGAGGGTAGCGGGACCTGGCGAGCAGTACTTC.

The rearrangement joins TRBV24-1 to TRBJ2-3; 7 nucleotides line up with TRBD1. Germline-derived CDR1 and CDR2 are KGHDR and SFDVKD. The J segment lost 3 bases and the V segment lost 0 bases, leaving 11 bases of the junction unmatched. The CDR3 is 18 residues long. The CDR3 here is CATSDLPSTGPETDTQYF. CDR3 sequence (DNA): TGTGCCACCAGTGATTTGCCATCGACAGGGCCGGAGACAGATACGCAGTATTTT.

Comment on this clone: A much larger clone sits a single nucleotide away, making a read error possible. The sample holds other DNA sequences that translate to the same CDR3. V gene TRBV7-2 combines with J gene TRBJ1-2, with D perhaps matching TRBD1 (6 bases). CDR1 is SGHTA and CDR2 is FQGNSA in the germline V gene. This CDR3 comprises 13 residues. V lost 5 bases and J lost 2, with 9 bases in between. CDR3 sequence (DNA): TGTGCCAGCAGCCCCGACAGGAACTATGGCTACACCTTC. It yields the protein CASSPDRNYGYTF. Variable domain in full (rest from reference TRBV7-2 and TRBJ1-2): GAGVSQSPSNKVTEKGKDVELRCDPISGHTALYWYRQSLGQGLEFLIYFQGNSAPDKSGLPSDRFSAERTGGSVSTLTIQRTQQEDSAVYLCASSPDRNYGYTFGSGTRLTVV.

As DNA, the CDR3 is TGTGCCAGCAGGGATAGAGAGACCCAGTACTTC. Protein product: CASRDRETQYF. The chain employs TRBV6-6 and TRBJ2-5; no clear D gene. V dropped 6 bases and J dropped 4 bases, with 6 bases sitting between them. CDR1 and CDR2 from the germline V gene are MNHNY and SVGAGI (reference sequence). CDR3 size: 11 residues.

This rearrangement joins TRBV5-1 to TRBJ2-7; D may be TRBD2 (6 bases). The germline gives CDR1 SGHRS, CDR2 YFSETQ. This CDR3 is 15 amino acids long. The V and J ends lost 4 bases and 2 bases respectively, with 16 bases between them. The DNA of the CDR3 is TGCGCCAGCAGCCCGGAGGAGGGAAAGGCCTACGAGCAGTACGTC. Translating it yields CASSPEEGKAYEQYV.

As to this clone: This sample also contains other DNA sequences that code for the same CDR3. J is TRBJ1-1 and V is TRBV9, with a tentative D call TRBD1 (5 bases). Trimming took 0 bases from V and 3 from J, leaving 9 bases between them. Germline V gene lookup returns CDR1 SGDLS and CDR2 YYNGEE. This CDR3 spans 14 amino acids. Here the CDR3 DNA reads TGTGCCAGCAGCGTAGGGGGGGTGGACACTGAAGCTTTCTTT. This translates into CASSVGGVDTEAFF.

The genes are TRBV7-9 and TRBJ1-1; a weak D match, TRBD1 (6 bases). Germline V CDR1 and CDR2: SEHNR, FQNEAQ (reference sequence). Between the trimmed V and J ends, which lost 3 bases and 0 bases, there was a span of 14 bases. The CDR3 length is 16 residues. In DNA form, the CDR3 reads TGTGCCAGCAGCTTCAGCCCGACAGGACTGAACACTGAAGCTTTCTTT. As protein: CASSFSPTGLNTEAFF.